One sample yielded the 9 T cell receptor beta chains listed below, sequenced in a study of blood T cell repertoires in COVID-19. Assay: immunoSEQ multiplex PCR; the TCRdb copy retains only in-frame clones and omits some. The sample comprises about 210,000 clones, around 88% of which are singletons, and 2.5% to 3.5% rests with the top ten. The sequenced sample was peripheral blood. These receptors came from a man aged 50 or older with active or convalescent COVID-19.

DNA of the CDR3: TGTGCTAGTGGTTTTGGGCGGGGAGGTTGGTACCAAGAGACCCAGTACTTC. As protein: CASGFGRGGWYQETQYF. The chain recombines TRBV12-5 with TRBJ2-5; possible D gene TRBD2, 6 bases. The V gene's germline CDR1 is LGHNT and CDR2 FRNRAP. This CDR3 is 17 amino acids long. V lost 3 bases and J lost 0, with 17 bases in between.

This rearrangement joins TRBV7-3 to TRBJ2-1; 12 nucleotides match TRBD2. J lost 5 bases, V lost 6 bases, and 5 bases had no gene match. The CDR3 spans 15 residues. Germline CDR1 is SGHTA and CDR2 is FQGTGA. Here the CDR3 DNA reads TGTGCCAGCAGTACACTAGCGGGAGGACACAATGAGCAGTTCTTC. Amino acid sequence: CASSTLAGGHNEQFF.

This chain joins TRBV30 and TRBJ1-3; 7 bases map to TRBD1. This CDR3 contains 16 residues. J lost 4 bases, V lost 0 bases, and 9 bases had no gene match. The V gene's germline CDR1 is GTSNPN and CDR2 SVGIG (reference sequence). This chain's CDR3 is CAWSVLSRGSGNTIYF. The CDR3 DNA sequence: TGTGCCTGGAGTGTACTTTCCAGGGGGAGCGGAAACACCATATATTTT.

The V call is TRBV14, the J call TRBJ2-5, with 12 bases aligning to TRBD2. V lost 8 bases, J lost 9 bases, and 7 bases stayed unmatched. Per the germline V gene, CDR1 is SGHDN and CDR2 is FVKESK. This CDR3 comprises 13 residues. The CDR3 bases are TGTGCCAGCGCGGAGACTAGCGGGGGCTCCCAGTACTTC. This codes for CASAETSGGSQYF.

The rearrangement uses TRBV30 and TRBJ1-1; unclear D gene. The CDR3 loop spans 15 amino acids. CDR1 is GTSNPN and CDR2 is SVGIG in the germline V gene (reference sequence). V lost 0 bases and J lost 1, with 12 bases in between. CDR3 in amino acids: CAWSVMRATNTEAFF. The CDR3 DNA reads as TGTGCCTGGAGTGTAATGCGGGCAACGAACACTGAAGCTTTCTTT. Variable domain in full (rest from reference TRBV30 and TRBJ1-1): SQTIHQWPATLVQPVGSPLSLECTVEGTSNPNLYWYRQAAGRGLQLLFYSVGIGQISSEVPQNLSASRPQDRQFILSSKKLLLSDSGFYLCAWSVMRATNTEAFFGQGTRLTVV.

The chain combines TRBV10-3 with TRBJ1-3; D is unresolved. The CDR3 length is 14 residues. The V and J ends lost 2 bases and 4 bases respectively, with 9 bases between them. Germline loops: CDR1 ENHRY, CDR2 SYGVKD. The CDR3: CAISERDPGNTIYF. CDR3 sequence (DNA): TGTGCCATCAGTGAGCGGGATCCGGGAAACACCATATATTTT.

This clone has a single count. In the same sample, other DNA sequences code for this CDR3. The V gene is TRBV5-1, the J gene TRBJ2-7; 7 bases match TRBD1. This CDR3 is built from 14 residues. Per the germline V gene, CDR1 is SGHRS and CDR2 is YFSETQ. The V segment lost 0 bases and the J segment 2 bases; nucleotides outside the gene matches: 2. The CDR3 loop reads CASSLGTGTYEQYF. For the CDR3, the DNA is TGCGCCAGCAGCTTGGGGACAGGAACCTACGAGCAGTACTTC.

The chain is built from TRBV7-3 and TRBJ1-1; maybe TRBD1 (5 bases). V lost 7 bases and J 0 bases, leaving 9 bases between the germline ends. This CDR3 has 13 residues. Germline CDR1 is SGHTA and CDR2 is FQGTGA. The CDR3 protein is CASKNRMNTEAFF. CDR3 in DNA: TGTGCCAGCAAGAACAGGATGAACACTGAAGCTTTCTTT.

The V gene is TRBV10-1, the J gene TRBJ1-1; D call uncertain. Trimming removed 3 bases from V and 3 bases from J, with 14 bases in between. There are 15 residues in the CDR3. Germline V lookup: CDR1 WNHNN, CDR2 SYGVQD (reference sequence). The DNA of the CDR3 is TGCGCCAGCAGTGATAGGCGTGTCGGGTACACTGAAGCTTTCTTT. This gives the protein CASSDRRVGYTEAFF.